Included here is one T cell receptor (beta chain) sequence, with context. Only in-frame clones appear in the TCRdb table, and some are missing; sequencing was by immunoSEQ multiplex PCR. The sample includes around 320,000 clones, roughly 85% seen only once; the top ten take roughly 7.8%. The length of the CDR3 is 16 residues. Between the trimmed V and J ends, which lost 4 bases and 4 bases, there was a span of 20 bases. Germline assignment: CDR1 SGHRS and CDR2 YFSETQ. The sample belongs to a study of blood T cell repertoires in COVID-19. Turning to the study itself: Samples came from the United States, Italy and Spain, spanning acute and convalescent COVID-19.

The sequence came from a human donor in a cohort sampled during active COVID-19. The rearrangement joins TRBV5-1 to TRBJ1-2; tentative D call: TRBD1 (6 bases). Source material: peripheral blood. The CDR3 loop reads CASSTAPGATVYGYTF. The CDR3 DNA reads as TGCGCCAGCAGCACCGCCCCAGGGGCCACGGTCTATGGCTACACCTTC.